This T cell receptor (beta chain) was sequenced in a study of blood T cell repertoires in COVID-19. Study-wide context: Sites in the United States, Italy and Spain provided acute and convalescent COVID-19 samples. In each case, the material was cDNA or gDNA derived from T cells, B-cell-depleted T cells, or PBMCs.

The CDR3 sequence is 15 residues long. Trimming took 0 bases from V and 5 from J, leaving 13 bases between them. Germline loops: CDR1 MNHEY, CDR2 SVGAGI. The assay was immunoSEQ multiplex PCR, and TCRdb's table has in-frame clones only and misses some. This table has some 170,000 clones, about 91% appearing once. The specimen sequenced was peripheral blood. The V gene is TRBV6-5, the J gene TRBJ1-1; a weak D match, TRBD1 (5 bases). The receptor's source is a woman aged 45 to 65 with acute or convalescent COVID-19. For the CDR3, the DNA is TGTGCCAGCAGTTACTCGAGTACAGGAGAAACTGAAGCTTTCTTT. Residues: CASSYSSTGETEAFF.